This T cell receptor (beta chain) is drawn from a study of beta chain features in type 1 diabetes. Overall study: Cell yields, gender and age were comparable in patients and healthy donors. Study-wide results and limits: There was no resolution here of whether HLA type influences TCRB rearrangement.

The CDR3 sequence is 14 residues long. Trimming removed 2 bases from V and 7 bases from J; junction bases left unmatched: 4. Germline values: CDR1 KGHSH, CDR2 LQKENI. The entirety of the isolated RNA underwent reverse transcription, so expressed TCRB transcripts were sequenced. TCRdb's copy holds only in-frame clones and misses some; the assay was immunoSEQ multiplex PCR. The table has 500,000 to 700,000 clones, roughly 16% seen once; the top ten hold approximately 0.099%. Of note for this clone: The antigen remains unidentified.

Sample: naive CD4+ T cells from blood. This receptor was identified in a young man in good health. The chain links TRBV18 to TRBJ1-1, with TRBD1 matching 10 bases. CDR3 nucleotides: TGTGCCAGCTCACCAGACAGGGGGCACGATGAAGCTTTCTTT. It is translated as CASSPDRGHDEAFF.